This is a list of T cell receptor beta chains from one sample in a study of T cell changes during pregnancy in multiple sclerosis. TCRdb's table, derived via immunoSEQ multiplex PCR, lists solely in-frame clones and lacks some. The table has around 60,000 clones, under 95% seen once. The sequencing here drew on CD4+ T cells from peripheral blood mononuclear cells, taken after pregnancy. The receptors originated from a female donor in good health, enrolled as a control in a pregnancy study. The CDR3 runs from the conserved cysteine through the conserved F or W. Each record gives: D gene, J gene, V gene, CDR3 protein. The D gene is left open where the match is weak.

d_gene: TRBD1
j_gene: TRBJ1-3
v_gene: TRBV30
CDR3aa: CAWRTGGGNTIYF

d_gene: .
j_gene: TRBJ1-1
v_gene: TRBV6-5
CDR3aa: CASTGLGWNTEAFF

d_gene: .
j_gene: TRBJ2-3
v_gene: TRBV5-8
CDR3aa: CASIRRGWTDTQYF

d_gene: .
j_gene: TRBJ1-5
v_gene: TRBV11-2
CDR3aa: CASSLGAGSRNQPQHF

d_gene: .
j_gene: TRBJ1-1
v_gene: TRBV2
CDR3aa: CASSEDGTMNTEAFF

d_gene: TRBD1
j_gene: TRBJ1-5
v_gene: TRBV19
CDR3aa: CASSYRTGTGGLQPQHF

d_gene: .
j_gene: TRBJ1-2
v_gene: TRBV7-8
CDR3aa: CASSLDRDNYGYTF

d_gene: .
j_gene: TRBJ1-3
v_gene: TRBV7-2
CDR3aa: CASSHGVNSASGNTIYF

d_gene: TRBD2
j_gene: TRBJ2-7
v_gene: TRBV2
CDR3aa: CASSEVGRGDLYEQYF

d_gene: .
j_gene: TRBJ1-4
v_gene: TRBV7-2
CDR3aa: CASSSGQNEKLFF

d_gene: TRBD2
j_gene: TRBJ2-7
v_gene: TRBV7-2
CDR3aa: CASSLRTSGGTTDEQYF

d_gene: TRBD1
j_gene: TRBJ1-2
v_gene: TRBV11-3
CDR3aa: CASSPGQGAHYGYTF

d_gene: .
j_gene: TRBJ2-1
v_gene: TRBV7-9
CDR3aa: CASSPDNEQFF